The 28 T cell receptor beta chains presented below share a single source sample, sequenced in a study of blood T cell repertoires in COVID-19. Here immunoSEQ multiplex PCR was the method, and the copy in TCRdb shows in-frame clones only, minus some. The sample lists 97,000 or so clones; roughly four fifths were seen once. Sequenced input: peripheral blood. These receptors were taken from a man aged 70-80 years with acute or convalescent COVID-19.

The chain has TRBV4-3 and TRBJ2-6, with 7 bases matching TRBD1. This CDR3 is 16 amino acids long. CDR1 is LGHNA and CDR2 is YSLEER in the germline V gene. The V and J ends lost 4 bases and 3 bases, in that order; junction bases with no gene match: 6. CDR3 nucleotides: TGCGCCAGCAGCCGAGGGGGCGCATATGGGGCCAACGTCCTGACTTTC. Protein sequence: CASSRGGAYGANVLTF.

The chain links TRBV6-2 or TRBV6-3 to TRBJ1-5; TRBD1 matches at 7 bases. Trimming removed 5 bases from V and 5 bases from J; junction bases left unmatched: 3. This CDR3 has 13 amino acids. Germline CDR1 MNHEY, CDR2 SVGEGT. The CDR3 DNA sequence: TGTGCCAGCAGTCGACAGGGTTATCAGCCCCAGCATTTT. Translated, it gives CASSRQGYQPQHF.

The rearrangement links TRBV29-1 to TRBJ2-1; 10 bases are shared with TRBD1. The CDR3 is 14 amino acids. V gave up 6 bases and J gave up 8 bases; unmatched junction bases: 10. The germline V gene encodes CDR1 SQVTM and CDR2 ANQGSEA. Written as DNA, the CDR3 is TGCAGCGTCGATAGGACAGGGGGGATGGATGAGCAGTTCTTC. Protein product: CSVDRTGGMDEQFF.

V is TRBV28 and J is TRBJ1-2, with D possibly matching TRBD1 (5 bases). Trimming shortened V by 2 bases and J by 4 bases, and 14 bases separated the two germline ends. Germline assignment: CDR1 MDHEN and CDR2 SYDVKM. The CDR3 has 15 residues. This chain's CDR3 is CASSLISGLSYGYTF. The CDR3 bases are TGTGCCAGCAGTTTAATCTCAGGGCTAAGCTATGGCTACACCTTC.

The chain uses TRBV30 and TRBJ2-7; TRBD2 matches at 7 bases. CDR1 GTSNPN and CDR2 SVGIG come from the germline V gene (reference sequence). V shed 1 base, J shed 3 bases, and the junction held 0 bases outside the gene matches. This CDR3 has 12 amino acids. The CDR3 protein is CAWSGGGYEQYF. DNA of the CDR3: TGTGCCTGGAGTGGGGGGGGCTACGAGCAGTACTTC.

The chain is built from TRBV19 and TRBJ2-2, with a possible D match to TRBD2 (6 bases). V was trimmed by 4 bases and J by 2 bases, leaving 11 bases between them. The CDR3 length is 15 residues. Germline loops: CDR1 LNHDA, CDR2 SQIVND (reference sequence). The CDR3 sequence: CASSSRRGNTGELFF. The DNA of the CDR3 is TGTGCCAGTAGTAGTCGGAGGGGAAACACCGGGGAGCTGTTTTTT.

The V gene is TRBV27, the J gene TRBJ1-3, with unresolved D. CDR3 size: 13 residues. The germline gives CDR1 MNHEY, CDR2 SMNVEV (reference sequence). V gave up 3 bases and J gave up 4 bases, with 7 bases separating them. The CDR3 loop reads CASSLSGGNTIYF. Here the CDR3 DNA reads TGTGCCAGCAGTTTGTCGGGGGGAAACACCATATATTTT.

The J gene is TRBJ1-1, the V gene TRBV6-5; D may be TRBD1 (6 bases). This CDR3 has 15 residues. V was shortened by 6 bases and J by 1 base, with 15 bases between the two germline ends. In germline, CDR1 is MNHEY, CDR2 SVGAGI. Here the CDR3 reads CASRLHRQENTEAFF. The CDR3 DNA sequence: TGTGCCAGCAGGCTCCATCGACAGGAGAACACTGAAGCTTTCTTT.

The genes are TRBV7-2 and TRBJ1-2; 10 bases align to TRBD1. This CDR3 is built from 15 residues. The germline CDR1 and CDR2 sequences are SGHTA and FQGNSA. V trimming: 5 bases; J trimming: 7 bases; junction bases outside the gene matches: 10. CDR3 in amino acids: CASSLPRQGASGYTF. The CDR3 region has the DNA TGTGCCAGCAGCCTACCCCGACAGGGGGCAAGTGGCTACACCTTC.

The chain recombines TRBV5-1 with TRBJ2-3; 10 bases agree with TRBD2. Trimming at V came to 4 bases and at J to 4 bases, leaving 6 bases not matched to a gene. Germline V CDR1 and CDR2: SGHRS, YFSETQ. This CDR3 has 15 residues. The CDR3 loop reads CASSTGTSEADTQYF. For the CDR3, the DNA is TGCGCCAGCAGCACCGGGACTAGCGAGGCAGATACGCAGTATTTT. Full variable domain (outside the CDR3, taken from reference TRBV5-1 and TRBJ2-3): KAGVTQTPRYLIKTRGQQVTLSCSPISGHRSVSWYQQTPGQGLQFLFEYFSETQRNKGNFPGRFSGRQFSNSRSEMNVSTLELGDSALYLCASSTGTSEADTQYFGPGTRLTVL.

V usage is TRBV5-4 and J usage is TRBJ2-1; 8 bases agree with TRBD1. There are 15 residues in the CDR3. The V and J ends lost 4 bases and 5 bases, in that order; junction bases with no gene match: 8. CDR1 and CDR2 (germline): SGHNT, YYREEE (reference sequence). The CDR3 region is CASSRGQGVDNEQFF. Written as DNA, the CDR3 is TGTGCCAGCAGCAGAGGACAGGGTGTGGACAATGAGCAGTTCTTC.

The table lists this clone with a few counts. The CDR3 nucleotides are TGTGCCAGCAGCTTCGACACTAGAAATCAGCCCCAGCATTTT. It yields the protein CASSFDTRNQPQHF. The genes are TRBV7-2 and TRBJ1-5; no reliable D call. The germline CDR1 and CDR2 sequences are SGHTA and FQGNSA. V was cut by 3 bases and J by 4 bases, with 10 bases left in between. The CDR3 extends over 14 amino acids.

This chain connects TRBV19 to TRBJ1-1; 8 positions match TRBD1. This CDR3 comprises 15 residues. Germline lookup yields CDR1 LNHDA and CDR2 SQIVND (reference sequence). Trimming cost V 0 bases and J 5 bases; bases outside gene matches: 5. The chain's CDR3 is CASSIDRTGRTEAFF. Here the CDR3 DNA reads TGTGCCAGTAGTATAGATAGGACAGGGAGGACTGAAGCTTTCTTT.

The chain is built from TRBV10-3 and TRBJ2-7; D not resolved. CDR1 ENHRY and CDR2 SYGVKD come from the germline V gene. The CDR3 is made up of 17 amino acids. Trimming removed 3 bases from V and 3 bases from J, with 21 bases in between. DNA for the CDR3: TGTGCCATCAGTGATTTTATTGGAATGGCGGCTGACTACGAGCAGTACTTC. It encodes CAISDFIGMAADYEQYF.

This clone appeared a single time. The V call is TRBV6-6, the J call TRBJ2-1; tentatively, D is TRBD1 (6 bases). The V end lost 6 bases, the J end lost 0 bases, and 6 bases lay between the germline ends. The CDR3 is made up of 13 amino acids. The germline CDR1 and CDR2 sequences are MNHNY and SVGAGI (reference sequence). The CDR3 spells CASRDSSYNEQFF. CDR3 coding DNA: TGTGCCAGCAGGGACAGCTCCTACAATGAGCAGTTCTTC.

In its sample, this clone was seen a few times. This sequence joins TRBV5-1 and TRBJ1-5; D unresolved. V was shortened by 4 bases and J by 3 bases, with 8 bases between the two germline ends. Germline loops: CDR1 SGHRS, CDR2 YFSETQ. This CDR3 is built from 13 residues. The CDR3 DNA follows: TGCGCCAGCAGCCGGGAGGTCAATCAGCCCCAGCATTTT. It is translated as CASSREVNQPQHF.

This chain joins TRBV6-6 and TRBJ2-7, with 7 bases identical to TRBD1. The CDR3 runs to 12 residues. In germline, CDR1 is MNHNY, CDR2 SVGAGI (reference sequence). V was clipped by 8 bases and J by 6 bases; unmatched bases: 7. The chain's CDR3 is CASSSRGREQYF. For the CDR3, the DNA is TGTGCCAGCTCTTCGAGGGGGCGCGAGCAGTACTTC.

The gene calls are TRBV7-2 and TRBJ1-2; D may be TRBD1 (6 bases). The CDR3 extends over 15 amino acids. From germline, CDR1 is SGHTA and CDR2 FQGNSA. Trimming removed 8 bases from V and 2 bases from J, with 18 bases in between. The CDR3 nucleotides are TGTGCCAGCGGAACCCGCAGGGGTTTAAACTATGGCTACACCTTC. Translating gives CASGTRRGLNYGYTF.

The CDR3 coding sequence is TGCGCCAGCAGCTTTATGGAGACCCAGTACTTC. Residues: CASSFMETQYF. The chain carries TRBV5-1 and TRBJ2-5, with D hard to call. The CDR3 runs to 11 residues. Germline CDR1 reads SGHRS; CDR2 reads YFSETQ. Trimming took off 2 bases at V and 5 bases at J, with 4 bases between the two ends.

CDR3: CASSSAGATYEQYF. CDR3 nucleotides: TGTGCCAGCAGTTCCGCAGGCGCAACCTACGAGCAGTACTTC. The chain joins TRBV6-2 or TRBV6-3 to TRBJ2-7; D gene uncertain. Germline CDR1 reads MNHEY; CDR2 reads SVGEGT. This CDR3 has 14 amino acids. V lost 4 bases and J 2 bases, leaving 12 bases between the germline ends.

The J gene is TRBJ1-1, the V gene TRBV7-9; TRBD1 agrees at 9 bases. CDR1 and CDR2 from the germline V gene are SEHNR and FQNEAQ (reference sequence). The CDR3 has 14 residues. Trimming at V came to 2 bases and at J to 11 bases, leaving 9 bases not matched to a gene. CDR3 residues: CASSLQMTGGAAFF. For the CDR3, the DNA is TGTGCCAGCAGCTTACAAATGACAGGGGGAGCGGCTTTCTTT.

The chain joins TRBV28 to TRBJ1-1; no reliable D call. Trimming left V 7 bases short and J 12 bases short, with 18 bases between. The germline CDR1 and CDR2 sequences are MDHEN and SYDVKM. The CDR3 spans 12 residues. This CDR3 is CASISESRPPFF. In DNA, the CDR3 is TGTGCCAGCATCTCGGAGTCGCGACCCCCTTTCTTT. The full variable domain, its missing parts supplied by reference TRBV28 and TRBJ1-1, is DVKVTQSSRYLVKRTGEKVFLECVQDMDHENMFWYRQDPGLGLRLIYFSYDVKMKEKGDIPEGYSVSREKKERFSLILESASTNQTSMYLCASISESRPPFFGQGTRLTVV.

This rearrangement joins TRBV15 to TRBJ2-3; D remains ambiguous. V was cut by 0 bases and J by 1 base, with 11 bases left in between. CDR1 and CDR2 (germline): LNHNV, YYDKDF (reference sequence). The CDR3 has 16 amino acids. The CDR3 spells CATSRDTRPGTDTQYF. CDR3 DNA: TGTGCCACCAGCAGAGATACGCGGCCGGGCACAGATACGCAGTATTTT.

The chain carries TRBV3-1 (or the pseudogene TRBV3-2) and TRBJ2-5, with unresolved D. The CDR3 is 13 amino acids. The V end was cut by 1 base, the J end by 4 bases, with 7 bases between. CDR1 is LGHDT, CDR2 YNNKEL, per germline (reference sequence). Written as DNA, the CDR3 is TGTGCCAGCAGCCAAGTAACGGTAGAGACCCAGTACTTC. Translation: CASSQVTVETQYF.

The chain employs TRBV2 and TRBJ1-1; D unclear. Germline V gene data show CDR1 as SNHLY and CDR2 as FYNNEI. Trimming removed 3 bases from V and 2 bases from J, with 7 bases in between. The CDR3 runs 13 residues. The CDR3 region is CASSDDINTEAFF. The CDR3, as DNA: TGTGCCAGCAGTGACGACATAAACACTGAAGCTTTCTTT. Supplemented by reference TRBV2 and TRBJ1-1, the full variable domain reads EPEVTQTPSHQVTQMGQEVILRCVPISNHLYFYWYRQILGQKVEFLVSFYNNEISEKSEIFDDQFSVERPDGSNFTLKIRSTKLEDSAMYFCASSDDINTEAFFGQGTRLTVV.

The V gene is TRBV4-3, the J gene TRBJ2-1; D gene unclear. V gave up 1 base and J gave up 6 bases, with 13 bases separating them. This CDR3 is built from 15 residues. CDR1 and CDR2 from the germline V gene are LGHNA and YSLEER. This CDR3 is CASSQGRRRSNEQFF. Here the CDR3 DNA reads TGCGCCAGCAGCCAAGGCAGGCGACGATCCAATGAGCAGTTCTTC.

This sequence joins TRBV5-1 and TRBJ1-4, with no clear D. The CDR3 covers 14 residues. Germline V CDR1 and CDR2: SGHRS, YFSETQ. Deletions cut 2 bases from V and 11 bases from J, with 16 bases between. The CDR3 spells CASSFDLGNRKLFF. The CDR3 coding sequence is TGCGCCAGCAGCTTTGACTTGGGTAATAGGAAACTGTTTTTT. The full variable domain, completed using reference TRBV5-1 and TRBJ1-4, is KAGVTQTPRYLIKTRGQQVTLSCSPISGHRSVSWYQQTPGQGLQFLFEYFSETQRNKGNFPGRFSGRQFSNSRSEMNVSTLELGDSALYLCASSFDLGNRKLFFGSGTQLSVL.

The gene calls are TRBV6-7 and TRBJ2-2, with D perhaps TRBD2 (6 bases). TRBV6-7 is noted as an ORF with a role that remains uncertain. CDR3 length: 19 residues. With 6 bases removed from V and 2 bases from J, the gap between germline ends came to 25 bases. CDR3 protein: CASSLRRGRKKVNTGELFF. CDR3 coding DNA: TGTGCCAGCAGCCTGAGGCGGGGACGGAAAAAGGTCAACACCGGGGAGCTGTTTTTT.